This record covers a single T cell receptor beta chain. This specimen comes from a study of shared clonotypes between healthy human individuals. Data came from immunoSEQ multiplex PCR; TCRdb stores just in-frame clones and leaves some out. Of 2.3 million or so clones in the sample, over 85% are singletons; the top ten hold 0.39%. Trimming took 7 bases from V and 16 from J; bases not matched to a gene: 19. Germline CDR1 reads SNHLY; CDR2 reads FYNNEI. This CDR3 is 15 amino acids long. V gene TRBV2 combines with J gene TRBJ2-6, with 7 bases fitting TRBD1. This receptor was identified in a man between 18 and 35 years old in good health. Some clones in this sample may be carry-over from other donors' samples. Sequenced: naive CD4+ T cells from PBMCs. Subset here: CD45RA+ positively selected. CDR3 loop: CASIRDSRSAGPLTF. In nucleotides, the CDR3 is TGTGCCAGCATCCGGGACAGCCGTTCCGCCGGCCCACTGACTTTC.